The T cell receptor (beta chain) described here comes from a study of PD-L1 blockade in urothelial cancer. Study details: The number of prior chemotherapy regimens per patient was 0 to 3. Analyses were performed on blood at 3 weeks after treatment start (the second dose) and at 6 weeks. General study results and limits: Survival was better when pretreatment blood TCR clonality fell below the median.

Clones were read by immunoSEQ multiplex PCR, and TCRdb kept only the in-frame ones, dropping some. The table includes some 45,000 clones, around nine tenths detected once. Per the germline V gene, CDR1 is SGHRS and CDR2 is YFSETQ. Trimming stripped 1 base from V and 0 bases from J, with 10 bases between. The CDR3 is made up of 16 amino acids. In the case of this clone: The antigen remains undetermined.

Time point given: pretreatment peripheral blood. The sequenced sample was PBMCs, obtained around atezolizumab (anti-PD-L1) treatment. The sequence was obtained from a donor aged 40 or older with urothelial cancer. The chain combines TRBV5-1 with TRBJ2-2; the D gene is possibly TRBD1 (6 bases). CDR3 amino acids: CASSLTWTANTGELFF. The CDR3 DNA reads TGCGCCAGCAGCTTGACCTGGACAGCGAACACCGGGGAGCTGTTTTTT.